At least ten counts were recorded for the clone carrying this T cell receptor beta chain. Its specificity is unknown. One entry per CDR3 protein results from TCRdb running MiXCR on the reads. The data show 150,000 to 200,000 distinct CDR3 sequences, with approximately 9.7% seen just once and about 4.6% held by the top ten. The sample belongs to a study of T cell repertoires in cytomegalovirus infection. Overall study: Both a matching HLA type and CMV infection were indicated by public TCR beta signatures. Notes on the study in general: Frequencies of public TCR beta families were cumulated, and this identified carriers of CMV plus the relevant HLA.

The germline gives CDR1 SGHTA, CDR2 FQGNSA. V was shortened by 1 base and J by 3 bases, with 9 bases between the two germline ends. The CDR3 spans 15 residues. The TCR sequence derives from a human donor in good health (CMV status not recorded). Some clones in this sample may be carry-over from other donors' samples. Sequencing used PBMCs. The chain combines TRBV7-2 with TRBJ2-2; a weak D match, TRBD2 (6 bases). The CDR3 DNA reads as TGTGCCAGCAGCTTAGAATGGGACTACACCGGGGAGCTGTTTTTT. It is translated as CASSLEWDYTGELFF.